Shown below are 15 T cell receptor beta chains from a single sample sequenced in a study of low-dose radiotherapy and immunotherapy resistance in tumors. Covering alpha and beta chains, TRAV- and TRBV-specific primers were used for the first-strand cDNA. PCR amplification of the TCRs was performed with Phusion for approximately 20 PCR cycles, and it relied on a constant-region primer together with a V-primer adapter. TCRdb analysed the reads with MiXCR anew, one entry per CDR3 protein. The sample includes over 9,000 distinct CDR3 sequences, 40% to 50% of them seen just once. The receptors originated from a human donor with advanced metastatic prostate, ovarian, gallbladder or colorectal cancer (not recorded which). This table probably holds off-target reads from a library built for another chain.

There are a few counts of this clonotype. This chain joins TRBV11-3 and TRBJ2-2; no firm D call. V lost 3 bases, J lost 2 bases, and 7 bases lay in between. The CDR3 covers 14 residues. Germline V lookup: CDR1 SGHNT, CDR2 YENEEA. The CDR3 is CASSLTTNTGELFF. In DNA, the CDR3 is TGTGCCAGCAGCTTGACAACAAACACCGGGGAGCTGTTTTTT.

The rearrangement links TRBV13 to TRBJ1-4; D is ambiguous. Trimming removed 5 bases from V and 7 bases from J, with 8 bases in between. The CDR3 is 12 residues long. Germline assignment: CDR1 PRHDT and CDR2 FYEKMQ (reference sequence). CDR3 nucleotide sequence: TGTGCCAGCAGCGGGAGAGGTGAAAAACTGTTTTTT. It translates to CASSGRGEKLFF.

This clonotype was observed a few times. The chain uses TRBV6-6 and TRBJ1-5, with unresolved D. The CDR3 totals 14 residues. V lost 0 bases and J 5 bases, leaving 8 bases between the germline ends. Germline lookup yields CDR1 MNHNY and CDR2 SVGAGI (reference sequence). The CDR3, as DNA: TGTGCCAGCAGTTACTCTCTAGGGTATCAGCCCCAGCATTTT. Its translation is CASSYSLGYQPQHF.

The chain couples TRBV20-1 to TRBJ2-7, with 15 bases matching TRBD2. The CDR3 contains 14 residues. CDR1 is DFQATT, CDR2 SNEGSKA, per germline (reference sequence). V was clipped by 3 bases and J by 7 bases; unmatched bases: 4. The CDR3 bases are TGCAGTGCTAGCGGGACTAGCGGGAGGCGGGAGCAGTACTTC. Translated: CSASGTSGRREQYF.

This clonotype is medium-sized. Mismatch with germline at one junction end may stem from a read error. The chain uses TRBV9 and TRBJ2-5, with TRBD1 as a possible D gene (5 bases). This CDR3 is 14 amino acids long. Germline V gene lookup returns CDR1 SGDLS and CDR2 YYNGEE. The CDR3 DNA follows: TGTGCCAGCAGCGTAGACGTCGGACAAGAGAGCCAGTACTTC. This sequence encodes CASSVDVGQESQYF.

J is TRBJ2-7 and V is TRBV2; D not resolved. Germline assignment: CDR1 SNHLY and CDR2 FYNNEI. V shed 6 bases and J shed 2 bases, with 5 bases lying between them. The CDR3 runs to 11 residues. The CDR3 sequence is CASRTTYEQYF. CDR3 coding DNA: TGTGCCAGCAGGACAACCTACGAGCAGTACTTC.

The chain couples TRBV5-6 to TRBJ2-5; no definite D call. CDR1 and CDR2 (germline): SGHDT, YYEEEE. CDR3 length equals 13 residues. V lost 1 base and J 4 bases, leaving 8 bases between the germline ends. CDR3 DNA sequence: TGTGCCAGCAGCTTGTGGCCCGCAGAGACCCAGTACTTC. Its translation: CASSLWPAETQYF.

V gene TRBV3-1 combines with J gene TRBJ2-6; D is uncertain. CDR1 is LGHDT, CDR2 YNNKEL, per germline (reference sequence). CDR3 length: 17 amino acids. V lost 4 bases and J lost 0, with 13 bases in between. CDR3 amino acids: CASSRNWANSGANVLTF. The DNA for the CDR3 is TGTGCCAGCAGCCGAAACTGGGCCAACTCTGGGGCCAACGTCCTGACTTTC.

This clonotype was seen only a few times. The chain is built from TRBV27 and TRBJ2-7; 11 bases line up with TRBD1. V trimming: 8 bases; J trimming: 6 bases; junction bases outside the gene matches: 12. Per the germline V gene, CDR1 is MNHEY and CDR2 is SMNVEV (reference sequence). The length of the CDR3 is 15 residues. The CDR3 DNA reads TGTGCCAGCCGAATCCACGGGACAGGGGGGCGCGAGCAGTACTTC. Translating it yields CASRIHGTGGREQYF.

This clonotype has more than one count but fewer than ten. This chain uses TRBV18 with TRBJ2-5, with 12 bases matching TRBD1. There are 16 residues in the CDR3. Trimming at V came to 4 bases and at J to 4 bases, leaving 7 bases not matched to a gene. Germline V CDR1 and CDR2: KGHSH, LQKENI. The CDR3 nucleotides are TGTGCCAGCTCACAAACCCGGGACAGGGGGCTAGAGACCCAGTACTTC. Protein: CASSQTRDRGLETQYF.

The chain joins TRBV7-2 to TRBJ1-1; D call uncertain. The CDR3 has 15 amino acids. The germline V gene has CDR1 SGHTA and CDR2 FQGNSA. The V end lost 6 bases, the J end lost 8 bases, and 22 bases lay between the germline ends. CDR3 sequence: CASRTSSTSGGEAFF. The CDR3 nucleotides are TGTGCCAGCAGAACCTCATCAACATCGGGCGGGGAAGCTTTCTTT.

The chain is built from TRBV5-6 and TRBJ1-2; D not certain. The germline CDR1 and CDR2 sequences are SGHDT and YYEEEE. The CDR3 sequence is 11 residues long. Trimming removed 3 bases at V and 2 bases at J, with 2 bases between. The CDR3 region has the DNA TGTGCCAGCAGCTCCAACTATGGCTACACCTTC. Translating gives CASSSNYGYTF.

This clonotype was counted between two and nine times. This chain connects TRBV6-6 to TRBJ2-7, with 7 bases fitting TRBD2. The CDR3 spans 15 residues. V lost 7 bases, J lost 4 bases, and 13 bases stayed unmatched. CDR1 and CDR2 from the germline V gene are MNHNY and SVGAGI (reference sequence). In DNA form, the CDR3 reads TGTGCCAGCACCCACGGGGGGTCTAGCGGATACGAGCAGTACTTC. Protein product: CASTHGGSSGYEQYF.

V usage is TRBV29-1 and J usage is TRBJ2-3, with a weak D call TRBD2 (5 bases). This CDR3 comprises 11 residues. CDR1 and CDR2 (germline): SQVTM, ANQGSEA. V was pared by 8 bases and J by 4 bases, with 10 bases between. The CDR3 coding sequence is TGCAGCTCTTCGAGGGCAGATACGCAGTATTTT. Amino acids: CSSSRADTQYF.

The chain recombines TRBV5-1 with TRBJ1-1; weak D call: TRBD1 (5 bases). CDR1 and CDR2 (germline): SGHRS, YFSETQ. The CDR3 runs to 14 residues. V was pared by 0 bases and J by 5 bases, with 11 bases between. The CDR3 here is CASSLGSGSTEAFF. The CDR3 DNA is TGCGCCAGCAGCTTGGGGTCAGGGAGTACTGAAGCTTTCTTT. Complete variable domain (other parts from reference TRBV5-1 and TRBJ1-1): KAGVTQTPRYLIKTRGQQVTLSCSPISGHRSVSWYQQTPGQGLQFLFEYFSETQRNKGNFPGRFSGRQFSNSRSEMNVSTLELGDSALYLCASSLGSGSTEAFFGQGTRLTVV.